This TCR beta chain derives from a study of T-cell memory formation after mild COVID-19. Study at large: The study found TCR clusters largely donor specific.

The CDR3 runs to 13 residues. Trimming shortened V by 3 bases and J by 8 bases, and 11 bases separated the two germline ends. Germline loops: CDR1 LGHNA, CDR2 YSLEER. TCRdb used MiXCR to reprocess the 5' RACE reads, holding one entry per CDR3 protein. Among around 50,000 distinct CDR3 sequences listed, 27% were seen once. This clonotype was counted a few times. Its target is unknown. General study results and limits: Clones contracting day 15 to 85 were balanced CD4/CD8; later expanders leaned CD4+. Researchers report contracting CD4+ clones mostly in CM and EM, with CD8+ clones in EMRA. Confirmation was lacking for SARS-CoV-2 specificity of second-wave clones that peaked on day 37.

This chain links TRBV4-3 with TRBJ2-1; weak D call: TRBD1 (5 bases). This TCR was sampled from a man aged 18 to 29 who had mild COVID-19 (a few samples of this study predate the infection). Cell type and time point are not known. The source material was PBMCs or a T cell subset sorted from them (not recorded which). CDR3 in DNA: TGCGCCAGCAGCCAGGATACAGGAGATGAGCAGTTCTTC. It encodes CASSQDTGDEQFF.